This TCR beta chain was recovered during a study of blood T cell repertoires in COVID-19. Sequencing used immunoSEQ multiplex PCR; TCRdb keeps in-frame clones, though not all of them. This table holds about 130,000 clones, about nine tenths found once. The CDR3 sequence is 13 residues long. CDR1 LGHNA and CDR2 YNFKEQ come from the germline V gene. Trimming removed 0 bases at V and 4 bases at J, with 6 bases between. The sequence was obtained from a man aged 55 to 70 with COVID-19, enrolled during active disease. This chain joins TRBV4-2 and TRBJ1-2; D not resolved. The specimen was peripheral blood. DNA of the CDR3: TGTGCCAGCAGCCAAGATTCGGGCTATGGCTACACCTTC. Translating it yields CASSQDSGYGYTF.